In its sample, the clone carrying this T cell receptor (beta chain) was seen once. These data belong to a study of cytomegalovirus exposure and HLA in healthy donors. TCRdb's table, derived via immunoSEQ multiplex PCR, lists solely in-frame clones and lacks some. The sample contains roughly 200,000 clones, about 80% of which appear only once. The V segment lost 3 bases and the J segment 3 bases; nucleotides outside the gene matches: 4. Germline-derived CDR1 and CDR2 are LGHNA and YSLEER. CDR3 length: 15 residues. The material sequenced was PBMCs. This rearrangement joins TRBV4-3 to TRBJ2-7; 11 bases are a match to TRBD2. The sequence was obtained from a woman between 18 and 29 years old in good health and CMV-seropositive. CDR3 loop: CASSQLAGGNYEQYF. As DNA, the CDR3 is TGCGCCAGCAGCCAGTTAGCGGGGGGGAACTACGAGCAGTACTTC.